This T cell receptor (beta chain) was found in a study of T cell changes during pregnancy in multiple sclerosis. Repertoires were generated with immunoSEQ multiplex PCR, while TCRdb's copy carries only in-frame clones and drops some. Here the sample spans fewer than 85,000 clones, around 90% being singletons. The J segment lost 9 bases and the V segment lost 1 base, leaving 9 bases of the junction unmatched. Germline CDR1 is LNHNV and CDR2 is YYDKDF (reference sequence). CDR3 length: 16 residues. The sequence was obtained from a female donor in good health, enrolled as a control in a pregnancy study. This chain connects TRBV15 to TRBJ2-1; 10 bases fit TRBD2. The sequencing used peripheral blood, collected in the first trimester of pregnancy. CDR3: CATSRAVASGSVEQFF. The CDR3 DNA sequence: TGTGCCACCAGCAGAGCCGTCGCTAGCGGGAGTGTTGAGCAGTTCTTC. Supplemented by reference TRBV15 and TRBJ2-1, the full variable domain reads DAMVIQNPRYQVTQFGKPVTLSCSQTLNHNVMYWYQQKSSQAPKLLFHYYDKDFNNEADTPDNFQSRRPNTSFCFLDIRSPGLGDTAMYLCATSRAVASGSVEQFFGPGTRLTVL.